One and the same sample provided the 13 T cell receptor beta chains below, sequenced in a study of T-cell reconstitution after alpha-beta-depleted transplantation in children. Unique molecular identifiers were incorporated during preparation of the TCRbeta library. A single record per CDR3 protein comes from TCRdb applying MiXCR to the PCR reads. The sample holds some 840,000 distinct CDR3 sequences, less than 20% seen once. The sample in question was PBMCs, mostly from graft donor cells, obtained 360 days after TCRalphabeta/CD19-depleted stem cell transplant. These receptors were obtained from a male patient between 10 and 17 years old who had a stem cell transplant for acute lymphoblastic leukemia, so the T cells may come from the graft donor.

V gene TRBV12-3 or TRBV12-4 combines with J gene TRBJ2-2, with TRBD2 identical over 9 bases. There are 14 residues in the CDR3. J was trimmed by 6 bases and V by 5 bases; bases with no gene match: 4. CDR3 in DNA: TGTGCCAGCAGTACCGGACTAGCGTCCGGGGAGCTGTTTTTT. This encodes CASSTGLASGELFF.

CDR3 coding DNA: TGCGCCAGCAGCTTTCCGGGACAGGAAACCTACGAGCAGTACTTC. Translation gives CASSFPGQETYEQYF. The chain joins TRBV5-1 to TRBJ2-7; 8 nucleotides align to TRBD1. V lost 2 bases to trimming and J lost 2 bases; unmatched junction nucleotides: 6. CDR1 and CDR2 from the germline V gene are SGHRS and YFSETQ. The CDR3 length is 15 residues.

The table lists this clonotype with a few counts. The V and J genes are TRBV5-5 and TRBJ1-5; possible D gene TRBD1, 6 bases. The germline V gene encodes CDR1 SGHKS and CDR2 YYEKEE (reference sequence). The CDR3 has 14 amino acids. Trimming shortened V by 1 base and J by 6 bases, and 11 bases separated the two germline ends. The CDR3 spells CASSLSGEFQPQHF. CDR3 coding DNA: TGTGCCAGCAGCTTGTCAGGGGAGTTTCAGCCCCAGCATTTT.

The chain employs TRBV5-5 and TRBJ2-5; D is undetermined. Germline V gene sequence: CDR1 SGHKS, CDR2 YYEKEE (reference sequence). The CDR3 runs to 14 residues. Trimming removed 9 bases at V and 2 bases at J, with 17 bases between. The CDR3 reads CATKERDLQETQYF. The CDR3, as DNA: TGTGCCACTAAGGAAAGGGATTTACAAGAGACCCAGTACTTC.

This clonotype occurred a few times. The chain recombines TRBV7-8 with TRBJ2-3, with D possibly matching TRBD2 (6 bases). Germline-derived CDR1 and CDR2 are SGHVS and FQNEAQ. The CDR3 has 16 amino acids. V was shortened by 1 base and J by 7 bases, with 18 bases between the two germline ends. The CDR3, as DNA: TGTGCCAGCAGCTTAGGGGGCGGGACTCCGAGGAATACGCAGTATTTT. This gives the protein CASSLGGGTPRNTQYF.

The J gene is TRBJ2-1, the V gene TRBV7-2; D remains unclear. V gave up 5 bases and J gave up 5 bases, with 13 bases separating them. The germline V gene has CDR1 SGHTA and CDR2 FQGNSA. This CDR3 spans 14 amino acids. In DNA form, the CDR3 reads TGTGCCAGCAGCCCAGAACCCCTGAACAATGAGCAGTTCTTC. It codes for CASSPEPLNNEQFF.

This chain joins TRBV6-2 or TRBV6-3 and TRBJ1-1, with D perhaps TRBD1 (5 bases). CDR3 length: 13 amino acids. V lost 8 bases and J lost 5, with 15 bases in between. Germline assignment: CDR1 MNHEY and CDR2 SVGEGT. CDR3 sequence (DNA): TGTGCCAGCCAGAGCCCCAGGGAAACTGAAGCTTTCTTT. This sequence encodes CASQSPRETEAFF.

This clonotype showed up many times. The chain couples TRBV12-3 or TRBV12-4 to TRBJ2-3; 11 nucleotides match TRBD2. The CDR3 is made up of 17 amino acids. After removal of 4 bases from V and 4 bases from J, the junction contained 10 bases not matched to a gene. CDR3 DNA: TGTGCCAGCAGTTCCAACCCACTAGCGGGAGTATCAGATACGCAGTATTTT. Its translation is CASSSNPLAGVSDTQYF.

V is TRBV5-5 and J is TRBJ2-5; TRBD1 agrees at 10 bases. Germline lookup yields CDR1 SGHKS and CDR2 YYEKEE (reference sequence). The CDR3 totals 16 residues. The V gene end was trimmed by 0 bases and the J gene end by 4 bases; junction bases not matched to a gene: 6. The CDR3 region is CASSLGDRGPRETQYF. DNA for the CDR3: TGTGCCAGCAGCTTGGGGGACAGGGGACCCCGAGAGACCCAGTACTTC.

This clonotype was found a few times. The chain uses TRBV10-3 and TRBJ1-1; TRBD1 is a possible D gene (5 bases). The CDR3 has 16 amino acids. V lost 6 bases and J lost 5, with 22 bases in between. Looked up from germline, CDR1 is ENHRY and CDR2 is SYGVKD. CDR3 amino acids: CAISGASGRWGTEAFF. The CDR3 DNA sequence: TGTGCCATCAGCGGGGCCTCGGGGCGCTGGGGTACTGAAGCTTTCTTT.

This chain uses TRBV5-6 with TRBJ1-2; possible D gene TRBD1, 5 bases. This CDR3 has 14 residues. The V gene lost 6 bases and the J gene lost 8 bases, with 20 bases spanning the gap. Germline V gives CDR1 SGHDT, CDR2 YYEEEE. CDR3 amino acids: CASTRRGARGGYTF. The CDR3 region has the DNA TGTGCCAGCACGAGACGTGGGGCCCGTGGGGGCTACACCTTC.

This clonotype was observed a handful of times. The gene calls are TRBV7-9 and TRBJ2-7, with TRBD2 matching over 9 bases. V was clipped by 5 bases and J by 4 bases; unmatched bases: 6. This CDR3 contains 14 residues. Germline values: CDR1 SEHNR, CDR2 FQNEAQ (reference sequence). The CDR3 reads CASSAYSGRYEQYF. CDR3 DNA sequence: TGTGCCAGCAGCGCCTATAGCGGGAGATACGAGCAGTACTTC.

The V call is TRBV6-5, the J call TRBJ2-3; D may be TRBD1 (6 bases). Germline V gene lookup returns CDR1 MNHEY and CDR2 SVGAGI. V was shortened by 2 bases and J by 0 bases, with 18 bases between the two germline ends. This CDR3 is 18 amino acids long. CDR3 amino acids: CASSYGTHRVGSTDTQYF. The CDR3 DNA is TGTGCCAGCAGTTACGGGACCCACAGGGTGGGAAGCACAGATACGCAGTATTTT.